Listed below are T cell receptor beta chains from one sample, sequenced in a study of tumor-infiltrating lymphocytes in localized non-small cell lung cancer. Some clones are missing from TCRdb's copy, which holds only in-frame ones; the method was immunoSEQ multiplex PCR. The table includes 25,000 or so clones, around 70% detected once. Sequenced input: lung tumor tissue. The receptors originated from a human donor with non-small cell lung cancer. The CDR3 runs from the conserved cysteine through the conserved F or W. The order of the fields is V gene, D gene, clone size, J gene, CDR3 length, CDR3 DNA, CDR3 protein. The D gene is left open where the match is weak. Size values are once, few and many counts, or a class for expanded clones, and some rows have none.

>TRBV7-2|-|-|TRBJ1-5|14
TGTGCCAGCAGCTTAATGGGGGGGGATCAGCCCCAGCATTTT
CASSLMGGDQPQHF
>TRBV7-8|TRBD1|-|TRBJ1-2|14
TGTGCCAGCAGCCCATCGACAGGGGACTATGGCTACACCTTC
CASSPSTGDYGYTF
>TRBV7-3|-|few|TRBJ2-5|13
TGTGCCAGCAGCCCCGGGTTCCAAGAGACCCAGTACTTC
CASSPGFQETQYF
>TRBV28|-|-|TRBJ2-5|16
TGTGCCAGCAGTGAACAGACTCAGCTCGGAACGGGTACTCAGTACTTC
CASSEQTQLGTGTQYF
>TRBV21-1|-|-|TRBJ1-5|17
TGTGCCAGCAGCATGAACGGCGGACAGGGGGCGAATCAGCCCCAGCATTTT
CASSMNGGQGANQPQHF
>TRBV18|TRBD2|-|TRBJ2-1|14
TGTGCCAGCTCACCAGGGACTAGCCTAAATGAGCAGTTCTTC
CASSPGTSLNEQFF
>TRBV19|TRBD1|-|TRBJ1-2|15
TGTGCCAGTAGTCCCCGACAGGGGTTTAACTATGGCTACACCTTC
CASSPRQGFNYGYTF
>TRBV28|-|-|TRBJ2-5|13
TGTGCCAGCAGTCCCGCTTTGGGGGAGACCCAGTACTTC
CASSPALGETQYF
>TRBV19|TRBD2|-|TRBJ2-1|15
TGTGCCAGTAGTACAACTAGCGGAGGTTACAATGAGCAGTTCTTC
CASSTTSGGYNEQFF
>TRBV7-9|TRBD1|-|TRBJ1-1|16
TGTGCCAGCAGCTCAAGATCCCGACAGGGGTCTACTGAAGCTTTCTTT
CASSSRSRQGSTEAFF
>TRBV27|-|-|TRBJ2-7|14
TGTGCCAGCAGCCCCAAAGGAGTCTCCTACGAGCAGTACTTC
CASSPKGVSYEQYF
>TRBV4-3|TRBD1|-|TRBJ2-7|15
TGCGCCAGCAGCCAAGAAGGGACAGGCTTATACGAGCAGTACTTC
CASSQEGTGLYEQYF
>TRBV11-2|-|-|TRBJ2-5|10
TGTGCCAGTAAACAAGAGACCCAGTACTTC
CASKQETQYF
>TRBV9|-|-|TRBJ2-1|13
TGTGCCAGCAGCTCCCGGACTGGGAATGAGCAGTTCTTC
CASSSRTGNEQFF
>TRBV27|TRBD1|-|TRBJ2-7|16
TGTGCCAGCAGCGTACTACCGGGACAGGGTAGCTACGAGCAGTACTTC
CASSVLPGQGSYEQYF
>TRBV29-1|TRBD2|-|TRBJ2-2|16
TGCAGCGTTTCGACCGGACTAGCGGGAGTCACCGGGGAGCTGTTTTTT
CSVSTGLAGVTGELFF
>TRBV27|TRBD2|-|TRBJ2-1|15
TGTGCCAGCACCCCCTTAGCGGGAGCCTACAATGAGCAGTTCTTC
CASTPLAGAYNEQFF
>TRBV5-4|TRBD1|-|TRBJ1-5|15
TGTGCCAGCAGCCTAGACAGGGATAGCAATCAGCCCCAGCATTTT
CASSLDRDSNQPQHF
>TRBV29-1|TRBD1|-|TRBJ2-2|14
TGCAGCGCGGAGGTCAGGGGGCTAACCGGGGAGCTGTTTTTT
CSAEVRGLTGELFF
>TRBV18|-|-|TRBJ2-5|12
TGTGCCAGCTCACCGGGGCAAGAGACCCAGTACTTC
CASSPGQETQYF
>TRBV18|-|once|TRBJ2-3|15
TGTGCCAGCTCACGATTAGCGGAAATGACAGATACGCAGTATTTT
CASSRLAEMTDTQYF
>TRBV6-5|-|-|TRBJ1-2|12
TGTGCCAGCAGTTACCGCGGCTATGGCTACACCTTC
CASSYRGYGYTF
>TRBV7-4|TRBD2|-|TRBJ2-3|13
TGTGCCAGCTCAGCGGGAGTATGGAATACGCAGTATTTT
CASSAGVWNTQYF
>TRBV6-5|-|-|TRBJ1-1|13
TGTGCCAGCTTTAATATGGGTTCCACTGAAGCTTTCTTT
CASFNMGSTEAFF
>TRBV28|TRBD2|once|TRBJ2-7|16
TGTGCCAGCAGCCCCCGGGGGGGGCCTAACTACTACGAGCAGTACTTC
CASSPRGGPNYYEQYF
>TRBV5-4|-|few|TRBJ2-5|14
TGTGCCAGCAGCTCTTCCGCCCTGGAGAAGACCCAGTACTTC
CASSSSALEKTQYF
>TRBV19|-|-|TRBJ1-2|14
TGTGCCAGTAGTATAGCGTTCGGGAACTATGGCTACACCTTC
CASSIAFGNYGYTF
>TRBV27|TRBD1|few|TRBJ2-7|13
TGTGCCAGCAGTTTGGGACAGTCCTACGAGCAGTACTTC
CASSLGQSYEQYF
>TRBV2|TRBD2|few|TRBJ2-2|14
TGTGCCATCTCCTCAGGGAGGGGACCCGGGGAGCTGTTTTTT
CAISSGRGPGELFF
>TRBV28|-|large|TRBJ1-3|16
TGTGCCAGCAGTTCGAATACTCTTTCCTCTGGAAACACCATATATTTT
CASSSNTLSSGNTIYF
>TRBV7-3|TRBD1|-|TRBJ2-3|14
TGTGCCAGCAGCCGGGACAGGGCCACAGATACGCAGTATTTT
CASSRDRATDTQYF
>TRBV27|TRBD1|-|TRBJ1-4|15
TGTGCCAGCAGACTCGGACAGGGGGCTAATGAAAAACTGTTTTTT
CASRLGQGANEKLFF
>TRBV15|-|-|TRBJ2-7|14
TGTGCCACCAGCCCCAGGACACACTCCTACGAGCAGTACTTC
CATSPRTHSYEQYF
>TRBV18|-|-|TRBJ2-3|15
TGTGCCAGCTCACGGTTTGACGGGAGTACAGATACGCAGTATTTT
CASSRFDGSTDTQYF
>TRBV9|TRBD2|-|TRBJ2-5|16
TGTGCCAGCAGCGTAGGTAATAGCGGGAGCGCGGAGACCCAGTACTTC
CASSVGNSGSAETQYF
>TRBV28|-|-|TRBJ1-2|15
TGTGCCAGCAGTTCACTCCGGGAGAAGAGAAATGGCTACACCTTC
CASSSLREKRNGYTF
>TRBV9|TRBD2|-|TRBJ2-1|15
TGTGCCAGCAGCGTAGGGGGACTAGCGGGAGATGAGCAGTTCTTC
CASSVGGLAGDEQFF
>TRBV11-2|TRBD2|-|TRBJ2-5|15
TGTGCCAGCAGTGTTAGCGGGAGGGTTAGTATGGCCCAGTACTTC
CASSVSGRVSMAQYF
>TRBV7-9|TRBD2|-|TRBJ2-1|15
TGTGCCAGCATTCCCGGGACTAGCGTTACCGATGAGCAGTTCTTC
CASIPGTSVTDEQFF
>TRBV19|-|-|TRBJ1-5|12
TGTGCCAGTAGTATTGGAGTCGGCCCCCAGCATTTT
CASSIGVGPQHF
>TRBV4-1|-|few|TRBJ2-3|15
TGCGCCAGCAGCCCGGACATCCAACTGGAAGATACGCAGTATTTT
CASSPDIQLEDTQYF
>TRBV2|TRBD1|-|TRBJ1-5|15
TGTGCCAGCAGTCTTGACAGGGGTAGCAATCAGCCCCAGCATTTT
CASSLDRGSNQPQHF
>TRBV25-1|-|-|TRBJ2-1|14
TGTGCCAGCAGTGTCCAAACAGGTTACAATGAGCAGTTCTTC
CASSVQTGYNEQFF
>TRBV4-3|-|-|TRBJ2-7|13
TGCGCCAGCAGCCCTAGTACAGGGTTCGAGCAGTACTTC
CASSPSTGFEQYF
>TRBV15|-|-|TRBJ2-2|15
TGTGCCACCAGCCACCGGGACAAACCCACCGGGGAGCTGTTTTTT
CATSHRDKPTGELFF
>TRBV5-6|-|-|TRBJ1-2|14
TGTGCCAGCAGCTTGCCCACAGGGCGAGGAGGCTACACCTTC
CASSLPTGRGGYTF
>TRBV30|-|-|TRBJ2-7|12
TGTGCCTGGAGCGGGGTACCCTACGAGCAGTACTTC
CAWSGVPYEQYF
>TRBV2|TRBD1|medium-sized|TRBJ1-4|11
TGTGCCAGCAGTGAAATATCGGGACAGGCTTTT
CASSEISGQAF
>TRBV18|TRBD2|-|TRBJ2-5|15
TGTGCCAGCTCCGGGACTAGCGGTGGTCGAGAGACCCAGTACTTC
CASSGTSGGRETQYF
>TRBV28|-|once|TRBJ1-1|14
TGTGCCAGCATGGTCCCGGGGTTTAGGACTGAAGCTTTCTTT
CASMVPGFRTEAFF
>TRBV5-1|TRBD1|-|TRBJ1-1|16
TGCGCCAGCAGCCCGGGACAGGGTAGGATTTACACTGAAGCTTTCTTT
CASSPGQGRIYTEAFF
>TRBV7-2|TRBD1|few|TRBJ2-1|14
TGTGCCAGCAGTTTGGGACAGTCCCTCAGTGAGCAGTTCTTC
CASSLGQSLSEQFF
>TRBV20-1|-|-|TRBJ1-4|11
TGCAGTGCTAGTGAGGGGGAAAAACTGTTTTTT
CSASEGEKLFF
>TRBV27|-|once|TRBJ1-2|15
TGTGCCAGCAGTCCCCGGGCAGGGCGAAGGGGTGGCTACACCTTC
CASSPRAGRRGGYTF
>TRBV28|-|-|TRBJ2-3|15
TGTGCCAGCAGGACTGACAGCGCAACACCAGATACGCAGTATTTT
CASRTDSATPDTQYF
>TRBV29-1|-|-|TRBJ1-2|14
TGCAGTTCCTTTGACAGGACCTTTGGACATGGCTACACCTTC
CSSFDRTFGHGYTF
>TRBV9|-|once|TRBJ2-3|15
TGTGCCAGCAGCTTTCAACCTCGCCAGACAGATACGCAGTATTTT
CASSFQPRQTDTQYF